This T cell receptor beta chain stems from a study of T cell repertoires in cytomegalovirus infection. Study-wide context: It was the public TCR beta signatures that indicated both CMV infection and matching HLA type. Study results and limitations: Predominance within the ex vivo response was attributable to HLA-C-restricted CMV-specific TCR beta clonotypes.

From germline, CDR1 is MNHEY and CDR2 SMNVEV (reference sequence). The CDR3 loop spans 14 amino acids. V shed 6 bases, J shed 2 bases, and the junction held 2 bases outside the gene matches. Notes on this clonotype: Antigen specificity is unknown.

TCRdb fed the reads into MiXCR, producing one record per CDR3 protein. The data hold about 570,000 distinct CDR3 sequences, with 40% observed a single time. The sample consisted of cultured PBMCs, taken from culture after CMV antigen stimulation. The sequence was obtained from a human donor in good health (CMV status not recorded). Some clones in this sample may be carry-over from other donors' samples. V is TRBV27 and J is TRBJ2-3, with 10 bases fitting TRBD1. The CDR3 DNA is TGTGCCAGCAGGGGGACAGGGGTCACAGATACGCAGTATTTT. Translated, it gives CASRGTGVTDTQYF.